The rows below give T cell receptor beta chains drawn from one sample of a study of Graves' ophthalmopathy and Graves' hyperthyroidism. One entry per CDR3 protein results from TCRdb running MiXCR on the multiplex PCR reads. Among 200,000 to 250,000 distinct CDR3 sequences listed, about 22% were seen once. What was sequenced was peripheral blood. Receptors originate from a woman aged 50 to 60 with Graves' ophthalmopathy. Each CDR3 is given with its conserved first and last residue. A D gene is named only where the DNA matches it firmly. Clone size appears in some rows only: once, few, many, or a class for an expanded clone.

d_call j_call v_call clone_size cdr3_length cdr3_nt cdr3_aa
NA TRBJ2-7 TRBV7-2 NA 16 TGTGCCAGCAGCTTAGCCACAGGATCCGGGGGCTACGAGCAGTACTTC CASSLATGSGGYEQYF
NA TRBJ2-1 TRBV28 few 18 TGTGCCAGCAGTTCCCGAAGGAATCCGACCCCTACCTACAATGAGCAGTTCTTC CASSSRRNPTPTYNEQFF
NA TRBJ1-2 TRBV29-1 NA 13 TGCAGCGTTGAACTCGCGACTAACTATGGCTACACCTTC CSVELATNYGYTF
NA TRBJ2-2 TRBV9 many 16 TGTGCCAGCAGCGTAACTATGGGACTCCCAACCGGGGAGCTGTTTTTT CASSVTMGLPTGELFF
NA TRBJ1-1 TRBV4-1 many 14 TGCGCCAGCAGCCAACTTACAGGAGGGGCTGAAGCTTTCTTT CASSQLTGGAEAFF
TRBD1 TRBJ2-2 TRBV2 few 15 TGTGCCAGCAATCCGGGACAGGGGACCACCGGGGAGCTGTTTTTT CASNPGQGTTGELFF
TRBD1 TRBJ1-5 TRBV30 many 15 TGTGCCTGGAGTGCAAAAGGACAGGGTTATCAGCCCCAGCATTTT CAWSAKGQGYQPQHF
NA TRBJ1-1 TRBV29-1 many 12 TGCAGCGTTTTAGAACAGAACACTGAAGCTTTCTTT CSVLEQNTEAFF
NA TRBJ1-5 TRBV6-5 NA 12 TGTGCCAGCAGTTTCCCCAGTCAGCCCCAGCATTTT CASSFPSQPQHF
NA TRBJ1-6 TRBV15 NA 15 TGTGCCACCAGCGGCCGACAGTTAAATAATTCACCCCTCCACTTT CATSGRQLNNSPLHF
TRBD1 TRBJ2-7 TRBV7-2 many 15 TGTGCCAGCAGCCCCGGGACAGGGGGCGGCTACGAGCAGTACTTC CASSPGTGGGYEQYF
NA TRBJ1-6 TRBV12-3/TRBV12-4 NA 14 TGTGCCAGCACCGCCGACGGCTATAATTCACCCCTCCACTTT CASTADGYNSPLHF
TRBD2 TRBJ2-2 TRBV6-1 many 18 TGTGCCAGCAGTGAAGCGGTGGGACTAGCAGCTAACACCGGGGAGCTGTTTTTT CASSEAVGLAANTGELFF
NA TRBJ2-7 TRBV6-5 NA 17 TGTGCCAGCAGTTACCGGTTGGGGGGACCCGCTTCCTACGAGCAGTACTTC CASSYRLGGPASYEQYF